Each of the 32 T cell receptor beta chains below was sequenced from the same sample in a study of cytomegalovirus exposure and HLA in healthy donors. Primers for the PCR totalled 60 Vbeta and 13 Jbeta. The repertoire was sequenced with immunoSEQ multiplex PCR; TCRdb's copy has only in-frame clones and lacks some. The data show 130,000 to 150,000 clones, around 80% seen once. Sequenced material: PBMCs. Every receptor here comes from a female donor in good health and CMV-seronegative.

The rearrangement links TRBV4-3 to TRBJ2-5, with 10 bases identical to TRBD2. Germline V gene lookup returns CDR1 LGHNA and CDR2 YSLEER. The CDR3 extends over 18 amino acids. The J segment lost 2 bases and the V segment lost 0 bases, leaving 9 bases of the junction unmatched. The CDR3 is CASSQDLASGGDQETQYF. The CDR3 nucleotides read TGCGCCAGCAGCCAAGATCTTGCTAGCGGGGGAGATCAAGAGACCCAGTACTTC.

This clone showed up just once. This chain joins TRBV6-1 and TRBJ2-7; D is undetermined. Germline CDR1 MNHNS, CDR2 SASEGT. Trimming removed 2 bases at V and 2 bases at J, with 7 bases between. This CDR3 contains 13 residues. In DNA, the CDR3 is TGTGCCAGCAGTGAATCGGTGACCTACGAGCAGTACTTC. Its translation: CASSESVTYEQYF.

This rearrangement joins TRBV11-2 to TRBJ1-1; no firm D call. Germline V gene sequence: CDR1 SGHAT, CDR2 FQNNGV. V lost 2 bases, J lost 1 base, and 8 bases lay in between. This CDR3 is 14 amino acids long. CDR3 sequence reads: CASSLFGRNTEAFF. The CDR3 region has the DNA TGTGCCAGCAGCTTATTTGGCAGGAACACTGAAGCTTTCTTT.

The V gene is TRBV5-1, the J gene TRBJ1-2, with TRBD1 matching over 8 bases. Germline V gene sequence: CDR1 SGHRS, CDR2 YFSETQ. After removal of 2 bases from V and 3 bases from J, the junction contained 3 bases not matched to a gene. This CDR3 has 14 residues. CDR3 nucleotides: TGCGCCAGCAGCTTTTCGGGACAGGACTATGGCTACACCTTC. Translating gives CASSFSGQDYGYTF.

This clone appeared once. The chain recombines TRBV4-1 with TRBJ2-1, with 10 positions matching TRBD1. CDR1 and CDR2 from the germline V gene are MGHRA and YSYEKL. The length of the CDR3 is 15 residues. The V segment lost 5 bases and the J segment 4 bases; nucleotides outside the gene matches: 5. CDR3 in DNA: TGCGCCAGCAGCGGGGGGACAGGGGCTTACAATGAGCAGTTCTTC. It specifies CASSGGTGAYNEQFF.

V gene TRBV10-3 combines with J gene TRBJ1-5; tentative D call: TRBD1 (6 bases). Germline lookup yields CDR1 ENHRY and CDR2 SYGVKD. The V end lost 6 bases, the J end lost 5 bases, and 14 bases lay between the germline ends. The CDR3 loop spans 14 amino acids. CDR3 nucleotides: TGTGCCATCAGCTCGACAGGAGGAGATCAGCCCCAGCATTTT. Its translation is CAISSTGGDQPQHF.

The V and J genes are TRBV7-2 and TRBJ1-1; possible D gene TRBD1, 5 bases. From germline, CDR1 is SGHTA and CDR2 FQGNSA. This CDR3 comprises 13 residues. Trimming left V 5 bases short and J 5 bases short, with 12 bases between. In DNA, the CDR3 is TGTGCCAGCAGCAAAGACGGGGGGACTGAAGCTTTCTTT. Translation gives CASSKDGGTEAFF. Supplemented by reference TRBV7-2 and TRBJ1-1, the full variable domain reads GAGVSQSPSNKVTEKGKDVELRCDPISGHTALYWYRQSLGQGLEFLIYFQGNSAPDKSGLPSDRFSAERTGGSVSTLTIQRTQQEDSAVYLCASSKDGGTEAFFGQGTRLTVV.

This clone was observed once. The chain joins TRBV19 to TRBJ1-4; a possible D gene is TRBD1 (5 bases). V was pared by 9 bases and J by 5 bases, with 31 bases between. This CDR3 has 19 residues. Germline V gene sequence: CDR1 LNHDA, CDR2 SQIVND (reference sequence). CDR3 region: CASQFLRDGGAVGNEKLFF. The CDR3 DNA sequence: TGTGCCAGCCAATTCCTCCGGGACGGAGGGGCAGTCGGGAATGAAAAACTGTTTTTT.

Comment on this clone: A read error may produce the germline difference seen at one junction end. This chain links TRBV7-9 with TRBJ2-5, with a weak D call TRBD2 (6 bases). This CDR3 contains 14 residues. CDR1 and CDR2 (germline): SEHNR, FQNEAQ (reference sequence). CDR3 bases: TGTTCCAGCAGCTACACCAGGGCGGGGGAGACCCAGTACTTC. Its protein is CSSSYTRAGETQYF.

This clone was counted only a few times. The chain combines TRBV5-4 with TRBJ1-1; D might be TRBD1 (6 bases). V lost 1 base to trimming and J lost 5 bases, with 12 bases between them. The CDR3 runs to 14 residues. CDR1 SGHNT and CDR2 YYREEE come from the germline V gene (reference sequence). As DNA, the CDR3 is TGTGCCAGCAGCTTGTCCCAGGGGAGAACTGAAGCTTTCTTT. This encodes CASSLSQGRTEAFF. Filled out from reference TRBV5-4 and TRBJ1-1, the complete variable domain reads ETGVTQSPTHLIKTRGQQVTLRCSSQSGHNTVSWYQQALGQGPQFIFQYYREEENGRGNFPPRFSGLQFPNYSSELNVNALELDDSALYLCASSLSQGRTEAFFGQGTRLTVV.

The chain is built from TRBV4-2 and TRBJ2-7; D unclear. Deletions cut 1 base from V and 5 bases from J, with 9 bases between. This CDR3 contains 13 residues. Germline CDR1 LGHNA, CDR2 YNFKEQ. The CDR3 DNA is TGTGCCAGCAGCCAAGCCCACGGTAACGAGCAGTACTTC. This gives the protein CASSQAHGNEQYF.

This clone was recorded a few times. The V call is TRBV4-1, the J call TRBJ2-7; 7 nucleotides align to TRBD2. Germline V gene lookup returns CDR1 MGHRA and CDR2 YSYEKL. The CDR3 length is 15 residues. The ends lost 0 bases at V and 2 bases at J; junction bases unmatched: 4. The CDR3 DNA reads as TGCGCCAGCAGCCAAGAGCGTGGGACTACCTACGAGCAGTACTTC. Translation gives CASSQERGTTYEQYF.

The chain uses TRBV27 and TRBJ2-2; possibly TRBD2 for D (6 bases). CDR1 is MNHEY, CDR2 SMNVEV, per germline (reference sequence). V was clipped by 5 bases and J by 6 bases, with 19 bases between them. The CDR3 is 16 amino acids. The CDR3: CASSPNLEWEAGELFF. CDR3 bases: TGTGCCAGCAGTCCGAACCTCGAGTGGGAGGCCGGGGAGCTGTTTTTT.

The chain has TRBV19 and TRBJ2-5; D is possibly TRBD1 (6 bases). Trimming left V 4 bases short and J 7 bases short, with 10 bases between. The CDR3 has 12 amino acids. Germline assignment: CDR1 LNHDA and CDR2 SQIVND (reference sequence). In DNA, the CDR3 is TGTGCCAGTAGTAAGACAGGAGCGACCCAGTACTTC. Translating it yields CASSKTGATQYF.

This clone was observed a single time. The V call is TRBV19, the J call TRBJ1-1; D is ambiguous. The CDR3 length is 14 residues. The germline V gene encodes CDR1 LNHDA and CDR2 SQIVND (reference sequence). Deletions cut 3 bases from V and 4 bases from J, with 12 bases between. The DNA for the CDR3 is TGTGCCAGTAGTATTCTCGGCGGTGGCACTGAAGCTTTCTTT. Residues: CASSILGGGTEAFF.

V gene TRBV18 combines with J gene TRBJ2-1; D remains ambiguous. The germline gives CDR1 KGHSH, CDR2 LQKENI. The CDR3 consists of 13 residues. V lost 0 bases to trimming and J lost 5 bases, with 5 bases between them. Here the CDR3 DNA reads TGTGCCAGCTCACCACCGATAGACAATGAGCAGTTCTTC. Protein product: CASSPPIDNEQFF.

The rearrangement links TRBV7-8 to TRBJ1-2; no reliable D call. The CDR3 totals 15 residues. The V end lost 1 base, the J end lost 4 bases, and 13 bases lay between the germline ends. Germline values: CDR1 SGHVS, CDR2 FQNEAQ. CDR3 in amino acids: CASSLELQLVYGYTF. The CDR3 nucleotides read TGTGCCAGCAGCTTAGAACTTCAACTCGTCTATGGCTACACCTTC.

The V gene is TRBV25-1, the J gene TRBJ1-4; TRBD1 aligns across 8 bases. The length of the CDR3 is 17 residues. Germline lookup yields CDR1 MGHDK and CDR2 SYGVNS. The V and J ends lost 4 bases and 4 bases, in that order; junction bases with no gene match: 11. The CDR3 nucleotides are TGTGCCAGCAGTGGAAACAGGGGGAGGGGGTATAATGAAAAACTGTTTTTT. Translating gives CASSGNRGRGYNEKLFF.

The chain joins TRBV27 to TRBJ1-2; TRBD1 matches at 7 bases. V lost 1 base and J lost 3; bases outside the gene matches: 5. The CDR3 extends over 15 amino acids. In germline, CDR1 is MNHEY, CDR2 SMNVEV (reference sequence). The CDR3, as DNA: TGTGCCAGCAGTTTATATGCAGGGGGGTACTATGGCTACACCTTC. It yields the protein CASSLYAGGYYGYTF.

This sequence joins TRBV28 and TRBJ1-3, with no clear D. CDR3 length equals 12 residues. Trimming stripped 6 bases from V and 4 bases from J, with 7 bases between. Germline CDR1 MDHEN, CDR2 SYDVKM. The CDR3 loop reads CASSLPGNTIYF. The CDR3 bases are TGTGCCAGCAGCCTCCCCGGAAACACCATATATTTT.

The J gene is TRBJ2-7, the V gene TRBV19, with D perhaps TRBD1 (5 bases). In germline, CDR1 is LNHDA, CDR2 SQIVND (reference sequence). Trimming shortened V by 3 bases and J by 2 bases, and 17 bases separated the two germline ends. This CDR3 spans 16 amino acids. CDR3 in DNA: TGTGCCAGTAGTATCGAACAGGCGGCATTGACCTACGAGCAGTACTTC. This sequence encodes CASSIEQAALTYEQYF.

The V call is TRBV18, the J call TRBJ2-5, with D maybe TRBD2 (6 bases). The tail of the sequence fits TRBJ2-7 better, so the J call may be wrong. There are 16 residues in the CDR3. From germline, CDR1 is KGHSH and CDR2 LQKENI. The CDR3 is CASSQTQPSELYEQYF. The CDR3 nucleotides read TGTGCCAGCTCACAAACTCAGCCTAGCGAGCTCTACGAGCAGTACTTC.

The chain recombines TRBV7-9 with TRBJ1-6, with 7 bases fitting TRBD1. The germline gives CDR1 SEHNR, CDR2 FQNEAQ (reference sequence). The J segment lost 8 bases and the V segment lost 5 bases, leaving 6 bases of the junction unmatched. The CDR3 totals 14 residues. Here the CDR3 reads CASSTGAAHSPLHF. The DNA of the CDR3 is TGTGCCAGCAGCACAGGGGCTGCTCATTCACCCCTCCACTTT.

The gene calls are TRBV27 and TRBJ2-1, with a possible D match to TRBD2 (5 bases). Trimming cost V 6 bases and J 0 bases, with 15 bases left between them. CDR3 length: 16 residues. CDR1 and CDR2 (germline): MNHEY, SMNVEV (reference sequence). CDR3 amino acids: CASSLTRPSSYNEQFF. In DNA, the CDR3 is TGTGCCAGCAGCCTTACTAGACCAAGCTCCTACAATGAGCAGTTCTTC.

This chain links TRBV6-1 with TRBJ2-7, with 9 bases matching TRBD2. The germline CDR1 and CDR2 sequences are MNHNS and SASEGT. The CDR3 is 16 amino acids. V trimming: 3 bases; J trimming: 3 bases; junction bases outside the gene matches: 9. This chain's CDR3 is CASSDATSGWNYEQYF. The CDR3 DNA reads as TGTGCCAGCAGTGACGCCACTAGCGGGTGGAACTACGAGCAGTACTTC.

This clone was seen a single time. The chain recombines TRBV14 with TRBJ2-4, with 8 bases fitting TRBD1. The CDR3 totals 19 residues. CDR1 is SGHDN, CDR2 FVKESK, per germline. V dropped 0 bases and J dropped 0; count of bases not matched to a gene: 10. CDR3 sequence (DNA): TGTGCCAGCAGCCAAGAATTCAGCGCGGGACAGGTAGCCAAAAACATTCAGTACTTC. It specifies CASSQEFSAGQVAKNIQYF.

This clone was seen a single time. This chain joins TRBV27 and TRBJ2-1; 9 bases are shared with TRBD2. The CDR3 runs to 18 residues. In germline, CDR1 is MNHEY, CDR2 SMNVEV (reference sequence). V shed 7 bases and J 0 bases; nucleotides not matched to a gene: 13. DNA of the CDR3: TGTGCCAGCATAAGGCTAGCGGGATCCTTGAGCTCCTACAATGAGCAGTTCTTC. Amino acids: CASIRLAGSLSSYNEQFF.

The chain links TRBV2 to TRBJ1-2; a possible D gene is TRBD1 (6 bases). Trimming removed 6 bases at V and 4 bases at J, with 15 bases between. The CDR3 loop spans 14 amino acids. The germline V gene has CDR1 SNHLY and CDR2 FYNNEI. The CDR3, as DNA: TGTGCCAGCAGGACGGGAGGGGGGGTCTATGGCTACACCTTC. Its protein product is CASRTGGGVYGYTF. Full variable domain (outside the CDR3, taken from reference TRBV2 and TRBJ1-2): EPEVTQTPSHQVTQMGQEVILRCVPISNHLYFYWYRQILGQKVEFLVSFYNNEISEKSEIFDDQFSVERPDGSNFTLKIRSTKLEDSAMYFCASRTGGGVYGYTFGSGTRLTVV.

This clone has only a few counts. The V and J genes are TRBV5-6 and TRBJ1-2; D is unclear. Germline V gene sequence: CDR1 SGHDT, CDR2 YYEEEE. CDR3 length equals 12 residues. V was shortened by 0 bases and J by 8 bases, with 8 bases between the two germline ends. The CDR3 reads CASSLGAGGYTF. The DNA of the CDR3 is TGTGCCAGCAGCTTGGGAGCGGGAGGCTACACCTTC.

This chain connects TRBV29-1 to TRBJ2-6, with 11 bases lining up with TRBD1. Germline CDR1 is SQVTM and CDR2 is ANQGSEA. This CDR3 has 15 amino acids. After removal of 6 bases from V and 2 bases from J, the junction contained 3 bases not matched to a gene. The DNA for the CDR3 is TGCAGCGTCCGGACAGGGGGCGCTGGGGCCAACGTCCTGACTTTC. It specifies CSVRTGGAGANVLTF.

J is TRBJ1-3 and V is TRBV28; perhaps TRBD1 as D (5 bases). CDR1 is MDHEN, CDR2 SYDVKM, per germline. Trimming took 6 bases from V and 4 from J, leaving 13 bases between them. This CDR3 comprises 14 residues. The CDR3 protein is CASRSYGGGNTIYF. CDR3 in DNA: TGTGCCAGCAGATCATATGGGGGGGGAAACACCATATATTTT.

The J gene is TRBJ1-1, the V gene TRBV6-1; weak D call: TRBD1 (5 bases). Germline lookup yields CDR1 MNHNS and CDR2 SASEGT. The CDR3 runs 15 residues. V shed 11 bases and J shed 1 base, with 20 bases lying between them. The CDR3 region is CAGAFGGAENTEAFF. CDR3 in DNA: TGTGCCGGAGCCTTCGGGGGAGCTGAGAACACTGAAGCTTTCTTT.